The clone carrying this T cell receptor beta chain has a single count. This record comes from a study of identical twins. Each cDNA held unique molecular identifiers, and template switching gave it a universal primer site. TCRdb analysed the 5' RACE reads with MiXCR anew, one entry per CDR3 protein. The sample yields hundreds of thousands of distinct CDR3 sequences, around a sixth seen once. CDR3 size: 15 residues. The germline gives CDR1 SGDLS, CDR2 YYNGEE. The V and J ends lost 0 bases and 0 bases respectively, with 9 bases between them. Separately, the same data were catalogued under a study of T cells expressing NK-cell markers. This second study notes: Top CD8+ clonotypes included the dominant CD3+CD56+NKG2C+ clonotypes in 5 to 7 donors. Several of the donors also had these clonotypes leading their CD3+CD56-NKG2C+ fraction.

Specimen: PBMCs. This sequence was found in a woman in her late teens or twenties in good health. The chain joins TRBV9 to TRBJ2-5, with D perhaps TRBD2 (5 bases). CDR3 in amino acids: CASSVGGSYQETQYF. The CDR3 nucleotides are TGTGCCAGCAGCGTAGGAGGGAGTTACCAAGAGACCCAGTACTTC.